This section outlines one T cell receptor beta chain sequence together with its context. Produced via immunoSEQ multiplex PCR; TCRdb's table is partial and in-frame only. This sample has some 60,000 clones, with 85% to 95% found just once. These data come from a study of T cell changes during pregnancy in multiple sclerosis. Trimming took 5 bases from V and 3 from J, leaving 11 bases between them. In germline, CDR1 is KGHSH, CDR2 LQKENI. This CDR3 region has 14 residues. The chain joins TRBV18 to TRBJ1-5, with D perhaps matching TRBD1 (5 bases). This TCR was sampled from a female donor with multiple sclerosis, enrolled in a pregnancy study. The specimen comprised peripheral blood, sampled after pregnancy. In DNA form, the CDR3 reads TGTGCCAGCTCAATCGACAGAAACAATCAGCCCCAGCATTTT. Protein: CASSIDRNNQPQHF.